The T cell receptor beta chain under discussion was sequenced for a study of shared T cell receptors in the human thymus. The CDR3 contains 16 residues. J lost 3 bases, V lost 2 bases, and 10 bases had no gene match. The germline V gene encodes CDR1 MNHEY and CDR2 SMNVEV (reference sequence). Repertoires were generated with immunoSEQ multiplex PCR, while TCRdb's copy carries only in-frame clones and drops some. Found here are 700,000 or so clones, 80% to 90% of them singletons; the top ten hold over 0.008%. These data were also filed under a second study, of human thymus T cells. This second study says: Thymus tissue for the work was resected from patients undergoing corrective heart surgery.

The chain has TRBV27 and TRBJ2-7; TRBD2 matches 7 bases. The TCR comes from a girl under two years old with a congenital heart defect. The sample was thymocytes. CDR3 residues: CASSLTRDYHFYEQYF. Written as DNA, the CDR3 is TGTGCCAGCAGTTTAACCCGGGACTACCATTTCTACGAGCAGTACTTC.